This TCR beta chain derives from a study of T cell responses to AZD1222 COVID-19 vaccine. Study-wide points: Spike as a whole was targeted by vaccine-associated CD4 TCRs, dominant at 160-218 and 743-854. Spike-specific TCR depth and breadth grew after two AZD1222 doses.

Details on this clone: Its matching antigen is unknown.

Assay used: immunoSEQ multiplex PCR; TCRdb lists only in-frame clones, some missing. The data hold just under 95,000 clones, with roughly 91% observed a single time. CDR1 is LGHDT, CDR2 YNNKEL, per germline (reference sequence). The CDR3 loop spans 14 amino acids. The V and J ends lost 5 bases and 1 base respectively, with 11 bases between them. The receptor was isolated from an adult in good health. This sequence joins TRBV3-1 (or the pseudogene TRBV3-2) and TRBJ1-1, with D maybe TRBD1 (5 bases). This specimen consisted of peripheral blood, obtained on day 0 of AZD1222 vaccination. The CDR3 nucleotides are TGTGCCAGCAGCTGGGACGGAACGAACACTGAAGCTTTCTTT. It encodes CASSWDGTNTEAFF.